The present entry profiles one T cell receptor (beta chain) with its context. MiXCR was run by TCRdb on the 5' RACE reads, yielding one entry per CDR3 protein. The data hold some 44,000 distinct CDR3 sequences, with less than 6.5% observed a single time. These data are taken from a study of early T cells in non-severe SARS-CoV-2 infection. The CDR3 has 14 residues. The specimen was whole blood, collected at baseline. This chain connects TRBV21-1 to TRBJ2-1; the table assigns TRBD2, which was not confirmed against the DNA. TRBV21-1 has pseudogene status. The sequence was collected from an adult who was a healthcare worker with PCR-confirmed SARS-CoV-2 infection or an uninfected control (not recorded which). The CDR3 DNA sequence: TGTGCCAGCAGCAAGTTACTAGCTTATAATGAGCAGTTCTTC. It translates to CASSKLLAYNEQFF.